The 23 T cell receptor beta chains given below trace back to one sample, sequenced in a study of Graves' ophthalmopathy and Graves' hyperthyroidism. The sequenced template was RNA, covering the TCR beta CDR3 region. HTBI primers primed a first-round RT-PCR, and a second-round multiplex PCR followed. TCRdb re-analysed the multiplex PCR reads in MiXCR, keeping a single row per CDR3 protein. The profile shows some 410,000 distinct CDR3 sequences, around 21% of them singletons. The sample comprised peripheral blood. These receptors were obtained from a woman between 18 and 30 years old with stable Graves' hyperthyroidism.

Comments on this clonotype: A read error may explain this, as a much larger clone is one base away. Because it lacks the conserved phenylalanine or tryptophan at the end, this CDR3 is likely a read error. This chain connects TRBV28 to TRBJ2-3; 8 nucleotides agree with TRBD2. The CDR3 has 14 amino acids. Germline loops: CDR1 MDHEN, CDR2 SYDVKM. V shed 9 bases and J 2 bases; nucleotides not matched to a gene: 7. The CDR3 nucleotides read TGTGCCAGTTCGCGGCGGGGGGTCACAGATACGCAGTATTTG. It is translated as CASSRRGVTDTQYL.

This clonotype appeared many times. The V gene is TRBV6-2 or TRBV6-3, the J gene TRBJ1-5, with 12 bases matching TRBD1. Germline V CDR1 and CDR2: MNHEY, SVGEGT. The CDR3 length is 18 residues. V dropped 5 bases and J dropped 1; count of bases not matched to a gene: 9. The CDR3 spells CASSSRPGQGASNQPQHF. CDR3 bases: TGTGCCAGCAGTAGCAGACCGGGACAGGGGGCGAGCAATCAGCCCCAGCATTTT.

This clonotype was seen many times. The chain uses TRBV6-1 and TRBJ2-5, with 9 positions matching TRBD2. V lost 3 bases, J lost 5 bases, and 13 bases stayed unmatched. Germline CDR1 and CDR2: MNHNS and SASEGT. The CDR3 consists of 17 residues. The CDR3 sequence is CASSENGASGMTETQYF. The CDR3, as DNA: TGTGCCAGCAGTGAGAATGGGGCTAGCGGGATGACTGAGACCCAGTACTTC.

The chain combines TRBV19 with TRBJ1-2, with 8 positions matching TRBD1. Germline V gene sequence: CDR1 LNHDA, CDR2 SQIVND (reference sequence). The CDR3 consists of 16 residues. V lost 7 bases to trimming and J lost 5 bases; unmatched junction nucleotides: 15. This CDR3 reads CASKPIDGTGPYGYTF. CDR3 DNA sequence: TGTGCCAGTAAACCCATCGACGGGACAGGACCATATGGCTACACCTTC.

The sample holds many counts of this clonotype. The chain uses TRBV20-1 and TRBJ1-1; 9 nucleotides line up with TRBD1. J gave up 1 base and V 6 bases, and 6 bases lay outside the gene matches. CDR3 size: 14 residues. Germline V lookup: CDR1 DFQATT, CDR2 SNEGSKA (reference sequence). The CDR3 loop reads CSADRGWGNTEAFF. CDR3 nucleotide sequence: TGCAGTGCGGACAGGGGATGGGGGAACACTGAAGCTTTCTTT.

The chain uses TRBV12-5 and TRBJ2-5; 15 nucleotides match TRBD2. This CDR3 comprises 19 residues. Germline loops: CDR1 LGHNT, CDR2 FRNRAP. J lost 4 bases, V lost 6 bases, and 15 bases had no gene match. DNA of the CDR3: TGTGCTAGTGGCCTTAACGGACTAGCGGGAGGGCCCATACCAGAGACCCAGTACTTC. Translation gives CASGLNGLAGGPIPETQYF.

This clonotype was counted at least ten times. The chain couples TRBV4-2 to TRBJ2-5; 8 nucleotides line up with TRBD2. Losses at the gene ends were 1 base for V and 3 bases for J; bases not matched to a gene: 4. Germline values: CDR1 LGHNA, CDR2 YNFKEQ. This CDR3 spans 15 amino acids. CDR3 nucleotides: TGTGCCAGCAGCCAAGCTCGCGGGAGGAAAGAGACCCAGTACTTC. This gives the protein CASSQARGRKETQYF.

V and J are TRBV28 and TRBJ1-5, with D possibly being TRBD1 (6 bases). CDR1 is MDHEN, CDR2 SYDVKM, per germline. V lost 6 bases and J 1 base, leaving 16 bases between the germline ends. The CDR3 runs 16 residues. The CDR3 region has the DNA TGTGCCAGCAGGCGTGGGGGCCGGGGAAGCAATCAGCCCCAGCATTTT. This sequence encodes CASRRGGRGSNQPQHF.

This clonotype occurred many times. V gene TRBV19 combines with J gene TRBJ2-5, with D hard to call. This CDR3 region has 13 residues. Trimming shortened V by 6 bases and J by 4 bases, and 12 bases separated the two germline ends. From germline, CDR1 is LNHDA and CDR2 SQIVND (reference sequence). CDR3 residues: CASSTPLGETQYF. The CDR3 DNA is TGTGCCAGTAGCACACCCTTAGGAGAGACCCAGTACTTC. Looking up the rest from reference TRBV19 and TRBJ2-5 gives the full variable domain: DGGITQSPKYLFRKEGQNVTLSCEQNLNHDAMYWYRQDPGQGLRLIYYSQIVNDFQKGDIAEGYSVSREKKESFPLTVTSAQKNPTAFYLCASSTPLGETQYFGPGTRLLVL.

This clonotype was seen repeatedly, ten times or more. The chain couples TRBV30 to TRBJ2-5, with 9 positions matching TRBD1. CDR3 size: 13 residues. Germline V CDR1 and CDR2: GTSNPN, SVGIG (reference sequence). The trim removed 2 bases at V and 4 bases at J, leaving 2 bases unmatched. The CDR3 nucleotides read TGTGCCTGGAGTAGGGGACAGGGAGAGACCCAGTACTTC. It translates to CAWSRGQGETQYF.

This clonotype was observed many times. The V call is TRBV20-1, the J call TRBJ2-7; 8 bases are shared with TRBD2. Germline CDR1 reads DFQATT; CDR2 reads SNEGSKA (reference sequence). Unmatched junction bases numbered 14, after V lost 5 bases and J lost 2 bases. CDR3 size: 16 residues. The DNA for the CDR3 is TGCAGTGCTCAGAGGGGCCCGGGGCGGGAGGCCTACGAGCAGTACTTC. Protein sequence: CSAQRGPGREAYEQYF.

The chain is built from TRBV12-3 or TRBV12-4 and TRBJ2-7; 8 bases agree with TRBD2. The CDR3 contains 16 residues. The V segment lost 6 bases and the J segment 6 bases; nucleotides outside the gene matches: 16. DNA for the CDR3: TGTGCCAGCAGCCCCGGTGGGGGCGGGAGGCTAGGCGAGCAGTACTTC. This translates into CASSPGGGGRLGEQYF.

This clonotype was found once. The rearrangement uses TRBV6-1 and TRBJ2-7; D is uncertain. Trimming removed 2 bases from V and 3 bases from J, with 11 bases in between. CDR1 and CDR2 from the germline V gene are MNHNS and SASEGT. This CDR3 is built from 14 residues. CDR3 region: CASSEWDDRYEQYF. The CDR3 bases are TGTGCCAGCAGTGAATGGGATGACCGCTACGAGCAGTACTTC.

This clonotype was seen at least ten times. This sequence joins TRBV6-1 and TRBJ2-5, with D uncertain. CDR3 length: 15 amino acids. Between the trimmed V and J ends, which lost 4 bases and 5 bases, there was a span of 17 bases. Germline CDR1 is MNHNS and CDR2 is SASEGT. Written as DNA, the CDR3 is TGTGCCAGCAGTGGTAGTTGGCGGATGGGGGAGACCCAGTACTTC. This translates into CASSGSWRMGETQYF.

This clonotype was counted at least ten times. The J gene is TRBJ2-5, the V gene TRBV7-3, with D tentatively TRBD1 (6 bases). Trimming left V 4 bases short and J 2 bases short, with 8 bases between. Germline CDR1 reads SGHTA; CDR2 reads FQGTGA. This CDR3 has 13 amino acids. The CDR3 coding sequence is TGTGCCAGCAGCTCAGACAGGCAAGAGACCCAGTACTTC. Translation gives CASSSDRQETQYF.

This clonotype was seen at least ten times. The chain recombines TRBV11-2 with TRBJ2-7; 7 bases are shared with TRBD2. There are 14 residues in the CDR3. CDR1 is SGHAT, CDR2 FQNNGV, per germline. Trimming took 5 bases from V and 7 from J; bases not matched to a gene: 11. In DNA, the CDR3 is TGTGCCAGCAGCCCCTGGGGGGGGAGAGGGGAGCAGTACTTC. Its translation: CASSPWGGRGEQYF.

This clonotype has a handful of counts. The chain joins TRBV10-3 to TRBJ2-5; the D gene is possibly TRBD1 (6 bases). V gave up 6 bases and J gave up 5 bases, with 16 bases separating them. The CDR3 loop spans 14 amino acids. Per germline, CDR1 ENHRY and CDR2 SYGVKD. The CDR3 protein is CAIRPGHQGETQYF. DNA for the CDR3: TGTGCCATCAGACCGGGACACCAAGGGGAGACCCAGTACTTC.

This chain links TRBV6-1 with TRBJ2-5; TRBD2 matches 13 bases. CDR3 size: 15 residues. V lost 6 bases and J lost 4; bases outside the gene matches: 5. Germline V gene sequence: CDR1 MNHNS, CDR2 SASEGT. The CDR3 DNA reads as TGTGCCAGCAGGCGGACTAGCGGGGGTGCAGAGACCCAGTACTTC. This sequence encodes CASRRTSGGAETQYF.

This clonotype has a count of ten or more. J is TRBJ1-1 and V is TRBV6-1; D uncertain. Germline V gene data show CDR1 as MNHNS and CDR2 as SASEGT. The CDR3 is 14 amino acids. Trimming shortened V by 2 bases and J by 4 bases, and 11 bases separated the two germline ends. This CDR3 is CASSELGLGTEAFF. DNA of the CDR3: TGTGCCAGCAGTGAACTAGGGTTGGGCACTGAAGCTTTCTTT.

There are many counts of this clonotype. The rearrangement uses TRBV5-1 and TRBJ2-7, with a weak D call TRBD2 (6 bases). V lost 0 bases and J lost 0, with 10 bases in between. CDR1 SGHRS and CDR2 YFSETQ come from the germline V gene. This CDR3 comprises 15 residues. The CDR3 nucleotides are TGCGCCAGCAGCTTGGGTACGGGAGACTCCTACGAGCAGTACTTC. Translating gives CASSLGTGDSYEQYF.

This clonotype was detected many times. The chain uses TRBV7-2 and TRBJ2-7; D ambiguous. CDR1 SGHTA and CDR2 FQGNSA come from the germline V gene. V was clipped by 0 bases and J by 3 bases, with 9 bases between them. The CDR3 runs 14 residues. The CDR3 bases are TGTGCCAGCAGCTTAGCGAACGGAGACTACGAGCAGTACTTC. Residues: CASSLANGDYEQYF.

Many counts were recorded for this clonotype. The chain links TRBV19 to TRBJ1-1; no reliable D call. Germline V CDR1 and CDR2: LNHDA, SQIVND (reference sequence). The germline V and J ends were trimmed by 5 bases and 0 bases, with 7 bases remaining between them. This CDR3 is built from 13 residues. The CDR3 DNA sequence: TGTGCCAGTAGTCGGGCGATGAACACTGAAGCTTTCTTT. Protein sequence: CASSRAMNTEAFF.

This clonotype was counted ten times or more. CDR3 protein: CASSIGTGSSYEQYF. As DNA, the CDR3 is TGTGCCAGCAGCATAGGGACGGGCAGCTCCTACGAGCAGTACTTC. V usage is TRBV6-1 and J usage is TRBJ2-7; tentatively, D is TRBD1 or TRBD2 (5 bases each). V dropped 6 bases and J dropped 0 bases, with 15 bases sitting between them. This CDR3 contains 15 residues. Germline CDR1 MNHNS, CDR2 SASEGT.